Following are 20 T cell receptor beta chains from one sample sequenced in a study of T cell responses to AZD1222 COVID-19 vaccine. The table came from immunoSEQ multiplex PCR; TCRdb's copy has only in-frame clones and leaves some out. The top ten hold 4% to 5% of the sample, which has some 97,000 clones, approximately 89% seen once. This material consisted of peripheral blood, taken on day 0 of MenACWY control vaccination. These receptor sequences come from an adult in good health.

This clone was counted a few times. This rearrangement joins TRBV11-2 to TRBJ2-1; 8 bases are shared with TRBD1. Per germline, CDR1 SGHAT and CDR2 FQNNGV. With V trimmed by 2 bases and J by 6 bases, 6 bases remained unmatched. This CDR3 has 15 amino acids. The CDR3 sequence: CASSLWQGARNEQFF. The CDR3 DNA follows: TGTGCCAGCAGCTTATGGCAGGGGGCGCGCAATGAGCAGTTCTTC.

This clone was observed a single time. The chain combines TRBV30 with TRBJ1-5; 8 bases fit TRBD1. Germline CDR1 and CDR2: GTSNPN and SVGIG (reference sequence). The length of the CDR3 is 15 residues. V lost 0 bases and J lost 9; bases outside the gene matches: 10. For the CDR3, the DNA is TGTGCCTGGAGTGTAGGGACAGGTCCCCTTGGGCCCCAGCATTTT. Translation gives CAWSVGTGPLGPQHF.

This chain uses TRBV5-1 with TRBJ2-1; 8 nucleotides agree with TRBD2. The CDR3 covers 15 residues. CDR1 is SGHRS and CDR2 is YFSETQ in the germline V gene. The V gene end was trimmed by 4 bases and the J gene end by 3 bases; junction bases not matched to a gene: 6. The CDR3 DNA sequence: TGCGCCAGCAGCCCGGGACTAGTTCACTACAATGAGCAGTTCTTC. Its translation: CASSPGLVHYNEQFF.

CDR3 residues: CASSLGPGGDGYTF. The DNA for the CDR3 is TGTGCCAGCAGCTTAGGGCCGGGAGGGGATGGCTACACCTTC. This chain uses TRBV7-2 with TRBJ1-2; D perhaps matches TRBD1 (5 bases). The V gene lost 1 base and the J gene lost 6 bases, with 12 bases spanning the gap. The CDR3 has 14 amino acids. The germline CDR1 and CDR2 sequences are SGHTA and FQGNSA.

The gene calls are TRBV5-8 and TRBJ1-6; D perhaps matches TRBD1 (5 bases). V lost 4 bases, J lost 10 bases, and 15 bases lay in between. Germline assignment: CDR1 SGHTS and CDR2 YDEGEE. The CDR3 spans 14 residues. This CDR3 reads CASSLNRGWSPLHF. DNA of the CDR3: TGTGCCAGCAGCCTAAATAGGGGATGGTCACCCCTCCACTTT.

This rearrangement joins TRBV9 to TRBJ2-1, with a tentative D call TRBD2 (6 bases). V was shortened by 2 bases and J by 2 bases, with 11 bases between the two germline ends. This CDR3 region has 15 residues. Germline assignment: CDR1 SGDLS and CDR2 YYNGEE. CDR3 loop: CASSVTSSAYNEQFF. The CDR3 coding sequence is TGTGCCAGCAGCGTCACTAGCTCGGCCTACAATGAGCAGTTCTTC. Based on the CDR3 plus reference TRBV9 and TRBJ2-1, the full variable domain is DSGVTQTPKHLITATGQRVTLRCSPRSGDLSVYWYQQSLDQGLQFLIQYYNGEERAKGNILERFSAQQFPDLHSELNLSSLELGDSALYFCASSVTSSAYNEQFFGPGTRLTVL.

V usage is TRBV3-1 (or the pseudogene TRBV3-2) and J usage is TRBJ1-5, with D tentatively TRBD1 (5 bases). CDR3 length: 15 residues. V dropped 0 bases and J dropped 5 bases, with 11 bases sitting between them. CDR1 and CDR2 (germline): LGHDT, YNNKEL (reference sequence). CDR3 coding DNA: TGTGCCAGCAGCCAAGATGCGCAGGGCCATCAGCCCCAGCATTTT. Translation: CASSQDAQGHQPQHF.

The CDR3 region is CASSVFEDTQYF. DNA for the CDR3: TGTGCCAGCAGCGTATTCGAAGATACGCAGTATTTT. The J gene is TRBJ2-3, the V gene TRBV9; D is ambiguous. Germline V lookup: CDR1 SGDLS, CDR2 YYNGEE. V dropped 1 base and J dropped 5 bases, with 5 bases sitting between them. The CDR3 loop spans 12 amino acids.

The rearrangement joins TRBV6-5 to TRBJ1-3, with D perhaps matching TRBD1 (5 bases). The V end lost 0 bases, the J end lost 2 bases, and 8 bases lay between the germline ends. Germline CDR1 is MNHEY and CDR2 is SVGAGI. The CDR3 contains 15 residues. In nucleotides, the CDR3 is TGTGCCAGCAGTTACTCTTCCAGGGCTGGAAACACCATATATTTT. It encodes CASSYSSRAGNTIYF.

Points on this clone: Additional DNA sequences in this sample encode the identical CDR3. The V gene is TRBV30, the J gene TRBJ1-2, with a tentative D call TRBD1 (6 bases). The CDR3 is made up of 13 amino acids. With 0 bases removed from V and 4 bases from J, the gap between germline ends came to 9 bases. Germline CDR1 is GTSNPN and CDR2 is SVGIG (reference sequence). The CDR3 nucleotides are TGTGCCTGGAGTGTAGGGGGGCCCTATGGCTACACCTTC. Protein product: CAWSVGGPYGYTF.

This clone was recorded a few times. The chain is built from TRBV5-4 and TRBJ1-2; D is unresolved. There are 13 residues in the CDR3. CDR1 and CDR2 from the germline V gene are SGHNT and YYREEE (reference sequence). V was clipped by 7 bases and J by 7 bases, with 17 bases between them. The CDR3 spells CASLQPPRGGYTF. For the CDR3, the DNA is TGTGCCAGCCTCCAACCTCCTCGTGGTGGCTACACCTTC.

The V and J genes are TRBV14 and TRBJ2-7; TRBD2 agrees at 9 bases. J gave up 3 bases and V 1 base, and 10 bases lay outside the gene matches. The CDR3 length is 17 residues. Germline values: CDR1 SGHDN, CDR2 FVKESK. CDR3 sequence: CASSQGRALAGLYEQYF. In DNA form, the CDR3 reads TGTGCCAGCAGCCAAGGAAGAGCACTAGCGGGTCTCTACGAGCAGTACTTC.

As DNA, the CDR3 is TGTGCCAGCTCACTCCGGGACACCCGCACAGATACGCAGTATTTT. Amino acids: CASSLRDTRTDTQYF. The chain recombines TRBV18 with TRBJ2-3, with a possible D match to TRBD1 (6 bases). The CDR3 is made up of 15 amino acids. Trimming pared 4 bases from V and 1 base from J, leaving 12 bases between. Germline loops: CDR1 KGHSH, CDR2 LQKENI. Using reference TRBV18 and TRBJ2-3 for the parts outside the CDR3, the full variable domain is NAGVMQNPRHLVRRRGQEARLRCSPMKGHSHVYWYRQLPEEGLKFMVYLQKENIIDESGMPKERFSAEFPKEGPSILRIQQVVRGDSAAYFCASSLRDTRTDTQYFGPGTRLTVL.

The V call is TRBV19, the J call TRBJ1-6, with D unclear. Germline lookup yields CDR1 LNHDA and CDR2 SQIVND (reference sequence). The CDR3 runs to 14 residues. V lost 3 bases to trimming and J lost 9 bases, with 12 bases between them. The CDR3 reads CASSITGVPSPLHF. CDR3 bases: TGTGCCAGTAGTATCACGGGAGTCCCTTCACCCCTCCACTTT.

The chain couples TRBV28 to TRBJ1-1, with D possibly being TRBD1 (5 bases). Germline lookup yields CDR1 MDHEN and CDR2 SYDVKM. The CDR3 covers 11 residues. The V end lost 6 bases, the J end lost 5 bases, and 7 bases lay between the germline ends. The CDR3 loop is CASSDSTEAFF. CDR3 DNA: TGTGCCAGCAGCGACAGTACTGAAGCTTTCTTT.

The rearrangement links TRBV19 to TRBJ1-5; no firm D call. V was cut by 3 bases and J by 0 bases, with 9 bases left in between. This CDR3 has 15 residues. Germline-derived CDR1 and CDR2 are LNHDA and SQIVND (reference sequence). The CDR3 sequence: CASSILDYSNQPQHF. The CDR3 DNA reads as TGTGCCAGTAGTATTCTTGATTATAGCAATCAGCCCCAGCATTTT.

The chain couples TRBV2 to TRBJ1-5; tentative D call: TRBD1 (6 bases). V gave up 0 bases and J gave up 11 bases, with 17 bases separating them. Germline loops: CDR1 SNHLY, CDR2 FYNNEI. The CDR3 length is 15 residues. The CDR3 DNA is TGTGCCAGCAGTGAAGCAGGGGGTCAGAGCCTGGCCCAGCATTTT. It specifies CASSEAGGQSLAQHF.

Details on this clone: The DNA is omitted, as the CDR3 cannot be located on it reliably, and the CDR3 follows TCRdb's listing. The V call is TRBV9, the J call TRBJ1-2; TRBD1, as called in the table, went unchecked against the DNA. The CDR3 contains 12 residues when both ends are counted. Per the germline V gene, CDR1 is SGDLS and CDR2 is YYNGEE. CDR3 amino acids: CASSVAQGAVTF.

V and J are TRBV19 and TRBJ2-7; tentatively, D is TRBD1 (6 bases). The V end was cut by 9 bases, the J end by 3 bases, with 12 bases between. Germline lookup yields CDR1 LNHDA and CDR2 SQIVND (reference sequence). The CDR3 spans 12 residues. Written as DNA, the CDR3 is TGTGCCAGCAGGGGTACCCTCTACGAGCAGTACTTC. Translated: CASRGTLYEQYF. The whole variable domain, remainder taken from reference TRBV19 and TRBJ2-7, is DGGITQSPKYLFRKEGQNVTLSCEQNLNHDAMYWYRQDPGQGLRLIYYSQIVNDFQKGDIAEGYSVSREKKESFPLTVTSAQKNPTAFYLCASRGTLYEQYFGPGTRLTVT.

The V and J genes are TRBV6-2 or TRBV6-3 and TRBJ1-2; D unclear. CDR1 is MNHEY and CDR2 is SVGEGT in the germline V gene. The CDR3 spans 13 residues. V was clipped by 2 bases and J by 4 bases, with 8 bases between them. DNA for the CDR3: TGTGCCAGCAGTTACGATAACGGCTATGGCTACACCTTC. Its protein is CASSYDNGYGYTF.